These 22 T cell receptor beta chains came from one sample sequenced in a study of blood T cell repertoires in COVID-19. The repertoire was sequenced with immunoSEQ multiplex PCR; TCRdb's copy has only in-frame clones and lacks some. The sample holds roughly 130,000 clones, more than 65% seen once. The sequenced sample consisted of peripheral blood. The receptor set was obtained from an elderly man with acute or convalescent COVID-19.

The CDR3 loop is CASSLSGTGYYNEQFF. The CDR3 nucleotides are TGTGCCAGCAGCTTATCCGGGACAGGGTATTACAATGAGCAGTTCTTC. The rearrangement links TRBV7-3 to TRBJ2-1; 9 nucleotides match TRBD1. CDR3 length equals 16 residues. Looked up from germline, CDR1 is SGHTA and CDR2 is FQGTGA. The V segment lost 2 bases and the J segment 4 bases; nucleotides outside the gene matches: 6.

This rearrangement joins TRBV24-1 to TRBJ2-3; TRBD1 is a possible D gene (6 bases). The CDR3 runs 14 residues. Trimming removed 3 bases from V and 4 bases from J, with 10 bases in between. Per the germline V gene, CDR1 is KGHDR and CDR2 is SFDVKD. The CDR3 DNA reads as TGTGCCACCAGTGATCCTCGACAGGCAGATACGCAGTATTTT. Protein product: CATSDPRQADTQYF.

The chain combines TRBV6-5 with TRBJ2-2, with a weak D call TRBD2 (6 bases). This CDR3 is 14 amino acids long. Trimming cost V 4 bases and J 2 bases, with 8 bases left between them. Germline loops: CDR1 MNHEY, CDR2 SVGAGI. The CDR3 loop is CASSLTRNTGELFF. The DNA of the CDR3 is TGTGCCAGCAGTTTGACTAGAAACACCGGGGAGCTGTTTTTT.

In its sample, this clone was seen once. This chain uses TRBV5-1 with TRBJ2-2, with D hard to call. Trimming removed 6 bases from V and 1 base from J, with 10 bases in between. CDR1 and CDR2 from the germline V gene are SGHRS and YFSETQ. CDR3 length: 14 amino acids. CDR3 amino acids: CASNGNVNTGELFF. The CDR3 nucleotides read TGCGCCAGCAATGGCAATGTGAACACCGGGGAGCTGTTTTTT. Full variable domain (remainder filled in from reference TRBV5-1 and TRBJ2-2): KAGVTQTPRYLIKTRGQQVTLSCSPISGHRSVSWYQQTPGQGLQFLFEYFSETQRNKGNFPGRFSGRQFSNSRSEMNVSTLELGDSALYLCASNGNVNTGELFFGEGSRLTVL.

The chain links TRBV3-1 (or the pseudogene TRBV3-2) to TRBJ2-3; TRBD2 matches 14 bases. The V segment lost 2 bases and the J segment 0 bases; nucleotides outside the gene matches: 1. Germline assignment: CDR1 LGHDT and CDR2 YNNKEL (reference sequence). This CDR3 has 17 residues. This CDR3 reads CASSQRTSGGSTDTQYF. CDR3 sequence (DNA): TGTGCCAGCAGCCAACGGACTAGCGGGGGGAGCACAGATACGCAGTATTTT.

The chain is built from TRBV10-1 and TRBJ1-3; possibly TRBD1 for D (6 bases). The V end was cut by 7 bases, the J end by 4 bases, with 20 bases between. CDR1 is WNHNN, CDR2 SYGVQD, per germline (reference sequence). This CDR3 comprises 16 residues. CDR3 protein: CASTLGLGALGNTIYF. The CDR3 nucleotides read TGCGCCAGCACCCTGGGGCTGGGGGCGCTAGGAAACACCATATATTTT.

This chain links TRBV18 with TRBJ1-6; the D gene is possibly TRBD1 (6 bases). Looked up from germline, CDR1 is KGHSH and CDR2 is LQKENI. V gave up 3 bases and J gave up 5 bases, with 11 bases separating them. The CDR3 length is 15 residues. CDR3: CASSPVAGDNSPLHF. Here the CDR3 DNA reads TGTGCCAGCTCACCTGTGGCAGGGGATAATTCACCCCTCCACTTT.

The chain recombines TRBV18 with TRBJ1-6; D unclear. CDR1 and CDR2 (germline): KGHSH, LQKENI. This CDR3 has 15 residues. V was clipped by 1 base and J by 10 bases, with 14 bases between them. CDR3 amino acids: CASSPLSGKESPLHF. The CDR3 nucleotides are TGTGCCAGCTCACCACTTTCGGGAAAAGAATCACCCCTCCACTTT.

This chain uses TRBV6-5 with TRBJ1-2, with D hard to call. The CDR3 contains 13 residues. CDR1 is MNHEY and CDR2 is SVGAGI in the germline V gene. V shed 0 bases and J shed 8 bases, with 10 bases lying between them. This chain's CDR3 is CASSYSKRSGYTF. The DNA of the CDR3 is TGTGCCAGCAGTTACTCGAAAAGGAGCGGCTACACCTTC.

The table lists this clone with many counts. The chain has TRBV7-9 and TRBJ1-3, with no clear D. Trimming left V 2 bases short and J 4 bases short, with 6 bases between. Per the germline V gene, CDR1 is SEHNR and CDR2 is FQNEAQ (reference sequence). The CDR3 has 13 residues. The CDR3 region is CASSLHQGNTIYF. CDR3 coding DNA: TGTGCCAGCAGCTTACATCAAGGAAACACCATATATTTT.

This clone was seen a single time. CDR3 loop: CASSPLFGARLEEPLHF. Written as DNA, the CDR3 is TGTGCCAGCAGCCCCCTTTTTGGGGCCAGGCTTGAGGAACCCCTCCACTTT. J is TRBJ1-6 and V is TRBV6-2 or TRBV6-3; possibly TRBD1 for D (5 bases). The CDR3 loop spans 17 amino acids. The V gene's germline CDR1 is MNHEY and CDR2 SVGEGT. Trimming took off 6 bases at V and 12 bases at J, with 27 bases between the two ends.

This clone appeared a few times. The V and J genes are TRBV12-3 or TRBV12-4 and TRBJ1-1; D remains unclear. This CDR3 comprises 13 residues. Trimming took 2 bases from V and 11 from J, leaving 15 bases between them. The CDR3 nucleotides are TGTGCCAGCAGTTTAAACAATATTTTATCGGCTTTCTTT. It specifies CASSLNNILSAFF.

The genes are TRBV7-9 and TRBJ2-4, with D unresolved. This CDR3 has 15 amino acids. The germline gives CDR1 SEHNR, CDR2 FQNEAQ (reference sequence). Trimming shortened V by 1 base and J by 0 bases, and 7 bases separated the two germline ends. In DNA, the CDR3 is TGTGCCAGCAGCTTAGGTCCCTTAGCCAAAAACATTCAGTACTTC. Residues: CASSLGPLAKNIQYF.

The genes are TRBV30 and TRBJ2-3, with D perhaps TRBD1 (6 bases). Germline CDR1 GTSNPN, CDR2 SVGIG (reference sequence). V was cut by 0 bases and J by 6 bases, with 10 bases left in between. The CDR3 length is 13 residues. The CDR3 sequence is CAWSVGAEDTQYF. The CDR3 DNA is TGTGCCTGGAGTGTGGGGGCGGAGGATACGCAGTATTTT.

This clone was detected only a few times. The V and J genes are TRBV6-4 and TRBJ1-2, with 9 bases that match TRBD1. Germline loops: CDR1 MRHNA, CDR2 SNTAGT. The CDR3 consists of 14 residues. Germline trimming cut 5 bases from V and 4 bases from J; bases unmatched to any gene: 5. CDR3: CASSKTGGSYGYTF. The CDR3 DNA reads TGTGCCAGCAGTAAGACAGGGGGAAGCTATGGCTACACCTTC.

This clone has only one observation. V usage is TRBV10-3 and J usage is TRBJ1-1; 7 nucleotides align to TRBD1. Germline CDR1 reads ENHRY; CDR2 reads SYGVKD. The CDR3 totals 14 residues. V dropped 6 bases and J dropped 6; count of bases not matched to a gene: 10. The CDR3 bases are TGTGCCATCAGCGAACGGGACAGATGGGCTGAAGCTTTCTTT. It yields the protein CAISERDRWAEAFF.

The rearrangement links TRBV11-2 to TRBJ1-2, with 7 bases lining up with TRBD1. CDR1 and CDR2 from the germline V gene are SGHAT and FQNNGV. The CDR3 is made up of 15 amino acids. With 6 bases clipped from V and 4 bases from J, the junction kept 11 bases outside the gene matches. CDR3 coding DNA: TGTGCCAGCAGTTGGTGGGACAGAGACTTCTATGGCTACACCTTC. This gives the protein CASSWWDRDFYGYTF.

This clone was observed a handful of times. The chain joins TRBV5-5 to TRBJ1-6, with D maybe TRBD1 (5 bases). This CDR3 is built from 15 residues. Trimming stripped 2 bases from V and 5 bases from J, with 11 bases between. The germline V gene has CDR1 SGHKS and CDR2 YYEKEE (reference sequence). Here the CDR3 DNA reads TGTGCCAGCAGCTTCTCCAGGGTGGATAATTCACCCCTCCACTTT. Translating gives CASSFSRVDNSPLHF. The variable domain in full, with the rest retrieved from reference TRBV5-5 and TRBJ1-6, is DAGVTQSPTHLIKTRGQQVTLRCSPISGHKSVSWYQQVLGQGPQFIFQYYEKEERGRGNFPDRFSARQFPNYSSELNVNALLLGDSALYLCASSFSRVDNSPLHFGNGTRLTVT.

The chain joins TRBV4-1 to TRBJ2-2; TRBD2 matches at 9 bases. Germline V gene lookup returns CDR1 MGHRA and CDR2 YSYEKL. The ends lost 2 bases at V and 3 bases at J; junction bases unmatched: 7. The CDR3 sequence is 17 residues long. CDR3 residues: CASSQPLLAGDTGELFF. As DNA, the CDR3 is TGCGCCAGCAGCCAACCCTTATTAGCGGGGGACACCGGGGAGCTGTTTTTT.

The chain combines TRBV18 with TRBJ1-6; D remains ambiguous. The CDR3 consists of 14 residues. Germline assignment: CDR1 KGHSH and CDR2 LQKENI. Trimming removed 8 bases at V and 5 bases at J, with 13 bases between. The CDR3: CASTFWGDNSPLHF. CDR3 nucleotides: TGTGCCAGCACTTTCTGGGGAGATAATTCACCCCTCCACTTT.

The chain recombines TRBV4-1 with TRBJ1-3; maybe TRBD1 (6 bases). Germline values: CDR1 MGHRA, CDR2 YSYEKL. Trimming cost V 0 bases and J 3 bases, with 15 bases left between them. This CDR3 comprises 17 residues. This chain's CDR3 is CASSQDAAGAIGNTIYF. CDR3 DNA sequence: TGCGCCAGCAGCCAAGACGCGGCGGGGGCGATTGGAAACACCATATATTTT.

As concerns this clone: The same CDR3 arises from other DNA sequences in this sample as well. The chain couples TRBV27 to TRBJ1-5, with D unresolved. The germline V and J ends were trimmed by 2 bases and 2 bases, with 7 bases remaining between them. The germline CDR1 and CDR2 sequences are MNHEY and SMNVEV (reference sequence). The CDR3 has 14 residues. The CDR3 DNA follows: TGTGCCAGCAGTTTAGGGCAGGGCAATCAGCCCCAGCATTTT. Protein product: CASSLGQGNQPQHF.